The present entry profiles one TCR beta chain with its context. Its antigen is unknown. The sample comes from a study of cytomegalovirus exposure and HLA in healthy donors. Study conclusions and caveats: CMV serostatus was the sole immune exposure information available. Earlier findings revealed that most TCR beta V segments proved productive either about 87% or about 30% of the time. The study listed 150 to 200 cytomegalovirus-associated TCR beta chains.

13 Jbeta primers and 60 Vbeta primers were used for the PCR. Clones were read by immunoSEQ multiplex PCR, and TCRdb kept only the in-frame ones, dropping some. The table includes tens of thousands of clones, less than 75% detected once. This TCR derives from a man aged 40-49 years in good health and CMV-seropositive. The material sequenced was PBMCs.

The CDR3 protein is CASSRGGAGFDEQYF. CDR3 DNA: TGTGCCAGCAGTAGGGGGGGGGCAGGGTTTGACGAGCAGTACTTC. The gene calls are TRBV27 and TRBJ2-7, with D maybe TRBD2 (7 bases). The CDR3 length is 15 residues. Deletions cut 5 bases from V and 5 bases from J, with 19 bases between. Germline V gene lookup returns CDR1 MNHEY and CDR2 SMNVEV (reference sequence).